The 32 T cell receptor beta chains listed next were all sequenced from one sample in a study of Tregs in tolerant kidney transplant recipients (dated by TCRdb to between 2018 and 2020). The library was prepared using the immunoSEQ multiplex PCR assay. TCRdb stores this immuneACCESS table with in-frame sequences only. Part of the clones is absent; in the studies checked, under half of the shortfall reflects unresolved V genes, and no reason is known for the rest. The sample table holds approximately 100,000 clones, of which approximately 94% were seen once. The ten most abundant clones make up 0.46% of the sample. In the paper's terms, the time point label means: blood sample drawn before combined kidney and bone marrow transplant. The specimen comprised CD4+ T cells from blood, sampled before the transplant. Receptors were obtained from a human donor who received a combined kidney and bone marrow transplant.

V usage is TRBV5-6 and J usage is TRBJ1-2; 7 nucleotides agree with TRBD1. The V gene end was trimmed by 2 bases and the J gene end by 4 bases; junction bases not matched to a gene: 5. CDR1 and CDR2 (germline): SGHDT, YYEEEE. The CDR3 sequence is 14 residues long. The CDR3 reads CASSFNRGAYGYTF. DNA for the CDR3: TGTGCCAGCAGCTTCAACAGGGGCGCCTATGGCTACACCTTC.

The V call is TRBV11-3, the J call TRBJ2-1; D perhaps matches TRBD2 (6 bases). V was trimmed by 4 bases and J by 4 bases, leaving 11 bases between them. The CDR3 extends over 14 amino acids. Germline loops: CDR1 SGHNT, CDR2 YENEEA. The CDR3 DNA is TGTGCCAGCAGCTCGGACGGGGGATACAATGAGCAGTTCTTC. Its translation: CASSSDGGYNEQFF.

The CDR3 here is CASSFGTGKETQYF. The CDR3 DNA is TGTGCCAGCAGCTTTGGGACAGGGAAAGAGACCCAGTACTTC. The genes are TRBV7-8 and TRBJ2-5; TRBD1 aligns across 9 bases. Per germline, CDR1 SGHVS and CDR2 FQNEAQ. CDR3 length: 14 residues. With V trimmed by 3 bases and J by 3 bases, 2 bases remained unmatched.

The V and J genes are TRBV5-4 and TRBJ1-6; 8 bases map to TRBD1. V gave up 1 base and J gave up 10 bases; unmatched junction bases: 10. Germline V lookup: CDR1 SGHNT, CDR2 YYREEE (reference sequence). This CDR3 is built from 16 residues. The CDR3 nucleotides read TGTGCCAGCAGCTTGTCTATCGGTGCAGGGGGCTCACCCCTCCACTTT. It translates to CASSLSIGAGGSPLHF.

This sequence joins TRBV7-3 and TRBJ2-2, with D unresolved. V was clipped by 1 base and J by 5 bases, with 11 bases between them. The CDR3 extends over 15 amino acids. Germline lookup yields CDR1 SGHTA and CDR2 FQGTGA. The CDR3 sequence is CASSLNPGLTGELFF. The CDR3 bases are TGTGCCAGCAGCTTAAACCCAGGTCTTACCGGGGAGCTGTTTTTT. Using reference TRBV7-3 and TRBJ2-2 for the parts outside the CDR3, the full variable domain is GAGVSQTPSNKVTEKGKYVELRCDPISGHTALYWYRQSLGQGPEFLIYFQGTGAADDSGLPNDRFFAVRPEGSVSTLKIQRTERGDSAVYLCASSLNPGLTGELFFGEGSRLTVL.

CDR3 coding DNA: TGTGCCAGCAGCTTAGCAAACAGGGGCTGGGGGGACACTGAAGCTTTCTTT. Residues: CASSLANRGWGDTEAFF. The chain recombines TRBV7-8 with TRBJ1-1; 7 positions agree with TRBD1. CDR3 length: 17 residues. CDR1 is SGHVS and CDR2 is FQNEAQ in the germline V gene. The V segment lost 0 bases and the J segment 3 bases; nucleotides outside the gene matches: 10.

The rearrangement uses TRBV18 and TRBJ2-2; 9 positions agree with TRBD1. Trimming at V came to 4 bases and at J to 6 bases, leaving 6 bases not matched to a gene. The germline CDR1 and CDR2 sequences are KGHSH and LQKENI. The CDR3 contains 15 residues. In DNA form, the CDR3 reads TGTGCCAGCTCACGCCGGGACAGGGTTTCCGGGGAGCTGTTTTTT. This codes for CASSRRDRVSGELFF.

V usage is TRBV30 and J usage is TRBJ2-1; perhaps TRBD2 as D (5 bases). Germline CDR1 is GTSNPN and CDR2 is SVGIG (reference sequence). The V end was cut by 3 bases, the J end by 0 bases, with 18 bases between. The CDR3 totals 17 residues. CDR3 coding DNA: TGTGCCTGGAGGCCGGCGTGGGAGAGGATCTCCTACAATGAGCAGTTCTTC. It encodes CAWRPAWERISYNEQFF. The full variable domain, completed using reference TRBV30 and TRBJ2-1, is SQTIHQWPATLVQPVGSPLSLECTVEGTSNPNLYWYRQAAGRGLQLLFYSVGIGQISSEVPQNLSASRPQDRQFILSSKKLLLSDSGFYLCAWRPAWERISYNEQFFGPGTRLTVL.

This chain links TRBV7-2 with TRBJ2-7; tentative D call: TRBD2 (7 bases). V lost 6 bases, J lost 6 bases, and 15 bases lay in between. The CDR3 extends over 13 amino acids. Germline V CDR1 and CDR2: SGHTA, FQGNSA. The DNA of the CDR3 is TGTGCCAGCAGGCGGGGGCTTAACGGCGAGCAGTACTTC. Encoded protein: CASRRGLNGEQYF.

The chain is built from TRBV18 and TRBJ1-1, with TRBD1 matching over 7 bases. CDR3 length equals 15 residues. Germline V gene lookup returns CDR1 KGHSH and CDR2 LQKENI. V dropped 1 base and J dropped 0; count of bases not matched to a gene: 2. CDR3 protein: CASSPLGQLNTEAFF. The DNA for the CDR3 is TGTGCCAGCTCACCACTGGGACAGTTGAACACTGAAGCTTTCTTT.

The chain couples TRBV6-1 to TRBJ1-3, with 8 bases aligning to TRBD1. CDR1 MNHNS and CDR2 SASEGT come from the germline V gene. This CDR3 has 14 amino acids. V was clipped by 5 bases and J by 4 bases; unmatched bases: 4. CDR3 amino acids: CASSMDRAGNTIYF. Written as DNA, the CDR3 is TGTGCCAGCAGTATGGACAGGGCAGGAAACACCATATATTTT.

As DNA, the CDR3 is TGTGCTAGTGGTTCCGCCGGGGGACAAGAGACCCAGTACTTC. This encodes CASGSAGGQETQYF. The V call is TRBV12-5, the J call TRBJ2-5, with a possible D match to TRBD2 (6 bases). The CDR3 runs to 14 residues. Germline assignment: CDR1 LGHNT and CDR2 FRNRAP. V was cut by 4 bases and J by 2 bases, with 11 bases left in between.

The CDR3 nucleotides are TGCGCCAGCAGCTTGGCCATTTCAGGACAGGGGTCTGGCTACACCTTC. It encodes CASSLAISGQGSGYTF. The chain links TRBV5-1 to TRBJ1-2, with 9 bases matching TRBD1. Per germline, CDR1 SGHRS and CDR2 YFSETQ. The CDR3 sequence is 16 residues long. V lost 0 bases to trimming and J lost 7 bases; unmatched junction nucleotides: 10.

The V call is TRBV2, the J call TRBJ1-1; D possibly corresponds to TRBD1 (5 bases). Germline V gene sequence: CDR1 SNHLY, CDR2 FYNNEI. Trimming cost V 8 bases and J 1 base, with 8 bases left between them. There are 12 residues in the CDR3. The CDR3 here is CASQGSNTEAFF. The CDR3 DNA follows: TGTGCCAGCCAGGGATCGAACACTGAAGCTTTCTTT.

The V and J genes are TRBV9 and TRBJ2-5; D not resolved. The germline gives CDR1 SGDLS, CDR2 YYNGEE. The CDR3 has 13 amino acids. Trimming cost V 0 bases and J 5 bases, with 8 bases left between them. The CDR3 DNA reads TGTGCCAGCAGCGTAGGAGAGTTGGAGACCCAGTACTTC. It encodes CASSVGELETQYF.

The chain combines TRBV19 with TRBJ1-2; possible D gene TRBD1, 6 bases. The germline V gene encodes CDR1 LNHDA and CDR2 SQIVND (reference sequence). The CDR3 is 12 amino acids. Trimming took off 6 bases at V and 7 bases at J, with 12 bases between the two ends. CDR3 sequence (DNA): TGTGCCAGTAGCAGACAGGTTGGTGGCTACACCTTC. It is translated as CASSRQVGGYTF.

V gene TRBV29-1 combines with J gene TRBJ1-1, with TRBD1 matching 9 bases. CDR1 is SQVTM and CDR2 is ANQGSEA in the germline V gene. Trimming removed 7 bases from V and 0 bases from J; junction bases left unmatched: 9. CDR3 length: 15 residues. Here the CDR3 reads CSAGQGWGMNTEAFF. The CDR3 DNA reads TGCAGCGCTGGACAGGGGTGGGGAATGAACACTGAAGCTTTCTTT.

CDR3 region: CASSPTTQAYEQYF. The CDR3, as DNA: TGTGCCAGCAGCCCGACAACGCAGGCCTACGAGCAGTACTTC. The J gene is TRBJ2-7, the V gene TRBV6-1; D is uncertain. CDR1 is MNHNS, CDR2 SASEGT, per germline. V dropped 6 bases and J dropped 2 bases, with 14 bases sitting between them. The CDR3 loop spans 14 amino acids.

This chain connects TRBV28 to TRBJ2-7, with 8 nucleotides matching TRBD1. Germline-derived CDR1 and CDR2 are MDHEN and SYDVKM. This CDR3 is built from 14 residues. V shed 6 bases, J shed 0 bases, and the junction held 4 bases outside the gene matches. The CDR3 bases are TGTGCCAGCAGCGGACAGGGACACTCCTACGAGCAGTACTTC. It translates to CASSGQGHSYEQYF.

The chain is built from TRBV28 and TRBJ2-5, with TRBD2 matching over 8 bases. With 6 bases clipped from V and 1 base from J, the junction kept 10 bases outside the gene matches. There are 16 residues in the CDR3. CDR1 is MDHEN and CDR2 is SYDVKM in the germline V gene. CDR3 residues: CASSYGLAGGQETQYF. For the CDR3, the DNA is TGTGCCAGCAGCTACGGACTAGCTGGGGGCCAAGAGACCCAGTACTTC.

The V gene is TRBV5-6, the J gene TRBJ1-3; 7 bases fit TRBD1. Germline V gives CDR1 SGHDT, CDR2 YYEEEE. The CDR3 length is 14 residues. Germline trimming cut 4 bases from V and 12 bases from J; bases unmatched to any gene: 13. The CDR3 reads CASSLRQGRFFIYF. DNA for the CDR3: TGTGCCAGCAGCCTACGACAGGGTCGTTTCTTCATATATTTT. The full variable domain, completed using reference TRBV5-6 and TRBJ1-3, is DAGVTQSPTHLIKTRGQQVTLRCSPKSGHDTVSWYQQALGQGPQFIFQYYEEEERQRGNFPDRFSGHQFPNYSSELNVNALLLGDSALYLCASSLRQGRFFIYFGEGSWLTVV.

CDR3 coding DNA: TGTGCCAGCAGCCGATGGGCAGGGAGGGCGGACGAGCAGTACTTC. Translation: CASSRWAGRADEQYF. The genes are TRBV7-6 and TRBJ2-7; 7 positions agree with TRBD2. CDR1 and CDR2 (germline): SGHVS, FNYEAQ. The ends lost 5 bases at V and 5 bases at J; junction bases unmatched: 12. The CDR3 is 15 residues long. Full variable domain (remainder filled in from reference TRBV7-6 and TRBJ2-7): GAGVSQSPRYKVTKRGQDVALRCDPISGHVSLYWYRQALGQGPEFLTYFNYEAQQDKSGLPNDRFSAERPEGSISTLTIQRTEQRDSAMYRCASSRWAGRADEQYFGPGTRLTVT.

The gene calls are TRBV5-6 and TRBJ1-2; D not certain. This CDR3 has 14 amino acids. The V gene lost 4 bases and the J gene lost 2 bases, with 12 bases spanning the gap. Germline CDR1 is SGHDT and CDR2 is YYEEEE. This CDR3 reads CASSLRVHNYGYTF. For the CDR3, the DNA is TGTGCCAGCAGCCTGAGGGTTCACAACTATGGCTACACCTTC.

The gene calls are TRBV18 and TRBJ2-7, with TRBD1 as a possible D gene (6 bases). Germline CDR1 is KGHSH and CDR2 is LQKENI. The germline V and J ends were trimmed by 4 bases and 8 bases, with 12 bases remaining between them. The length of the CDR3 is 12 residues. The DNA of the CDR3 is TGTGCCAGCTCACTAGGGGACACCCAGCAGTACTTC. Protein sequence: CASSLGDTQQYF.

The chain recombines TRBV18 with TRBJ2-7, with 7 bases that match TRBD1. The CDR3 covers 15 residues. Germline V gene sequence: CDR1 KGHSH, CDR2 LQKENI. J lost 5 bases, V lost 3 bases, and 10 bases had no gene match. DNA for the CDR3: TGTGCCAGCTCACCTACAGGGGTAAAAGTCGACGAGCAGTACTTC. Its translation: CASSPTGVKVDEQYF.

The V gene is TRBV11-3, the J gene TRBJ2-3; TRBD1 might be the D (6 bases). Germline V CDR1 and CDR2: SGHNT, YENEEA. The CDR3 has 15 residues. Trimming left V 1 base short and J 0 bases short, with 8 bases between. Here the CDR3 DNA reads TGTGCCAGCAGCTTAGGAAGGGGGAGCACAGATACGCAGTATTTT. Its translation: CASSLGRGSTDTQYF.

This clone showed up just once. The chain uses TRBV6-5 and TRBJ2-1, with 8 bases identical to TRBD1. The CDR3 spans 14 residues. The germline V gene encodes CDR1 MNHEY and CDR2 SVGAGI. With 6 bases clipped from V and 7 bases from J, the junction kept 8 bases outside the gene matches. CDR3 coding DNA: TGTGCCAGCAGAGACAGGGGTCTTGAGAATGAGCAGTTCTTC. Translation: CASRDRGLENEQFF.

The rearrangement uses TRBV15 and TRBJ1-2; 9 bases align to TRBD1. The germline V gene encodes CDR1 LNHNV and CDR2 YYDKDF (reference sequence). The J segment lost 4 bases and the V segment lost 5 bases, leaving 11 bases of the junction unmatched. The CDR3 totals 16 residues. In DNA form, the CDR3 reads TGTGCCACCAGCCGAACAGGGGGCCCTTCAATCTATGGCTACACCTTC. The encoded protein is CATSRTGGPSIYGYTF.

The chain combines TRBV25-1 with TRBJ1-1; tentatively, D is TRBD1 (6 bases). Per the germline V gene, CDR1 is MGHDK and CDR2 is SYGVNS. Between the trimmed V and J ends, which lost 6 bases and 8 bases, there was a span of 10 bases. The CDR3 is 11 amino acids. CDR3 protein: CASRRDNEAFF. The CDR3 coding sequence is TGTGCCAGCAGGAGGGACAACGAAGCTTTCTTT.

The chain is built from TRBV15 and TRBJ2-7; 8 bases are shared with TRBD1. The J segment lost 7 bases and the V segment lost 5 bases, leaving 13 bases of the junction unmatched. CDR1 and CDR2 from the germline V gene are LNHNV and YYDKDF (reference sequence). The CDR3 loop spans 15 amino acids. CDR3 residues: CATSVSPRGLGEQYF. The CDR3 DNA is TGTGCCACCAGCGTCAGCCCCAGGGGGCTCGGAGAGCAGTACTTC.

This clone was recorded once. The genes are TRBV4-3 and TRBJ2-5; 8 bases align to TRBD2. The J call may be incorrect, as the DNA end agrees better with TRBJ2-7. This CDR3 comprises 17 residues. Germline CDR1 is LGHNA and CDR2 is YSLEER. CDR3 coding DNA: TGCGCCAGCAGCCCACGGGGGGGGCCTGACGGATATTACGAGCAGTACTTC. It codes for CASSPRGGPDGYYEQYF.

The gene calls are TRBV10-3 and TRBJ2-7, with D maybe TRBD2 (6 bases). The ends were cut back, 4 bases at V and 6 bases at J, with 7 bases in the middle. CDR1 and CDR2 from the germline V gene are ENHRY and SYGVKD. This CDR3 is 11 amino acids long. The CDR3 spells CAISGGAEQYF. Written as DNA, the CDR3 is TGTGCCATCAGTGGCGGGGCCGAGCAGTACTTC.